This T cell receptor (beta chain) emerged from a study of human T cells and chemical hapten exposure (dated by TCRdb to the early 2020s). Some background on the complete study: For sensitization, 2% DPC in acetone was applied to an approximately 2 cm by approximately 2 cm area of upper inner arm skin. Most of the patients in the cohort were female, and the cohort covered alopecia areata with under or over 50% scalp involvement, alopecia totalis and alopecia universalis. Libraries were combined into a pool for sequencing, and differences in TCR yield between samples came mainly from small differences in library volumes within the pool. Patch tests used Finn chambers with 0.01% DPC on the upper back, scored after 6 days by International Contact Dermatitis Research Group standards. Blood for TCR sequencing was provided by twenty-nine alopecia patients at one to four time points (pre-sensitization, 2, 6 and 24 weeks). Throughout the roughly 25-week study period, patients were also given weekly therapeutic DPC doses on the scalp. Patient blood was sampled pre-sensitization (week 0) and at 2, 6 and about 24 weeks after DPC sensitization. Peripheral blood TCR repertoire changes were tracked in vivo in alopecia patients during primary and secondary sensitization to the hapten diphenylcyclopropenone (DPC).

The receptor library was made with RACE. This sample was sequenced with a NextSeq 500. Library preparation attached unique molecular identifiers to individual cDNA molecules for quantitative, reproducible TCR counting. For every blood RNA sample, sequencing covered both the TCR alpha and TCR beta chains. On the study's bioinformatics: Samples had a median of roughly 87,000 TCRs, with a range from roughly 23,224 to 700,000. The Decombinator software suite was used to annotate the V, J and CDR3 of the TCR reads. For PS versus PT1 abundance plots, all samples were subsampled to the same number of TCRs (28,000). Expanded TCRs were defined as absent before sensitization and observed at least eight times at the 2-week time point. TCRdb took the public reads, trimmed them with fastp at Q25, ran MiXCR for clone calling and kept in-frame beta chains. Entries are consolidated by CDR3 protein sequence, retaining the most common genes and DNA. TCRdb assigned the V and J calls; the authors' analysis was not used. Counted in this sample were around 380,000 distinct CDR3 sequences; roughly 4.8% of them appeared once. Under 3% of the sample lies in the top ten.

Overall results and qualifications from the work: After repeated subsampling, changes were observed in the strength of the expansion versus patch-test correlation and in the threshold at which the correlation became significant. Expanded TCRs formed significantly more large CDR3 similarity clusters than pre-sensitization or healthy control sets, consistent with antigen-driven responses. The number of TCRs above 1 in 1000 frequency did not change with DPC sensitization; there was no evidence of global repertoire structure alterations. A positive correlation was found between the number of PT1 expanded TCRs and patch test score, with significance reached at thresholds 8, 16 and 32 but not 4. All patients had alopecia, a presumed autoimmune disease, so their immune response might differ from that of healthy individuals.

A distance of 3 bases separates the germline ends of V and J, which lose 0 bases and 0 bases respectively. Looking up the germline V gene yields CDR1 MGHRA and CDR2 YSYEKL. Counted from cysteine to phenylalanine, this CDR3 has 14 amino acids. Left in the record is the CDR3 DNA by itself, 42 bases read in frame from the first base. The table lists this clonotype with a few counts. Its antigen is not yet known. Nothing much larger sits one base from this clone, and base qualities are not available. Per the publication, the time point label means: patch test 1, 2 weeks after DPC sensitization. The sample's treatment or condition label, in plain terms: therapeutic diphenylcyclopropenone sensitization with weekly scalp DPC. At each patch-test visit, blood was drawn before the patch test was applied. Patients were eligible if aged 18 to 70, diagnosed with alopecia and judged suitable for DPC therapy, and pregnant patients were excluded. Unfractionated whole blood was collected in Tempus Blood RNA tubes, and total RNA was extracted from that blood.

This TCR came from a woman aged 45-65 years with alopecia areata. Some clones in this sample may be carry-over from other donors' samples. The rearranged segments are TRBV4-1 and TRBJ2-4; no D gene is confidently identified. Sequences were derived from whole blood, sampled in connection with sensitization to the hapten diphenylcyclopropenone (DPC). The DNA reads TGCGCCAGCAGCCAAGAGCTAGCCAAAAACATTCAGTACTTC. Its protein is CASSQELAKNIQYF.